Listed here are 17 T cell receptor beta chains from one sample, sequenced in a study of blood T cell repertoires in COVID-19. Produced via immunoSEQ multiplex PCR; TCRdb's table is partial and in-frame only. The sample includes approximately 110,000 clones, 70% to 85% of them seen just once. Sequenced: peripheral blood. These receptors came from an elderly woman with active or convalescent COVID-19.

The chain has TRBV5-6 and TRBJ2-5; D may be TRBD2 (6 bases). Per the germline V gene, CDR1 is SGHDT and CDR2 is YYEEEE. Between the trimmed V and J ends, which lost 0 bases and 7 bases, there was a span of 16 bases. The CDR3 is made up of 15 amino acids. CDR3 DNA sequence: TGTGCCAGCAGCTTGGATGGAGGGAATTTAGGGACCCAGTACTTC. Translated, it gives CASSLDGGNLGTQYF.

CDR3 DNA: TGTGCCAGCAGCTTAGTAGTATTTGAGACCCAGTACTTC. Translating it yields CASSLVVFETQYF. This chain uses TRBV7-2 with TRBJ2-5; D gene ambiguous. Trimming stripped 1 base from V and 5 bases from J, with 8 bases between. The CDR3 is 13 amino acids. The germline V gene encodes CDR1 SGHTA and CDR2 FQGNSA.

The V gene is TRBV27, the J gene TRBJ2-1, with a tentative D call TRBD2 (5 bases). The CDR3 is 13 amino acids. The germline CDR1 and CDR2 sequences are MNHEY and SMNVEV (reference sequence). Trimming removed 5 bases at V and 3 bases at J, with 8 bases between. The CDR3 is CASSGADYNEQFF. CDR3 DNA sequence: TGTGCCAGCAGTGGAGCGGACTACAATGAGCAGTTCTTC.

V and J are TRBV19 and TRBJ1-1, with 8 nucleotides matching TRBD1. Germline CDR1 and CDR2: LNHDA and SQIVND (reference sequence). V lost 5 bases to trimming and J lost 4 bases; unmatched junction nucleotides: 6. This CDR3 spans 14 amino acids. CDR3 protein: CASSEGTGGTEAFF. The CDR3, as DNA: TGTGCCAGTAGTGAAGGAACAGGGGGCACTGAAGCTTTCTTT.

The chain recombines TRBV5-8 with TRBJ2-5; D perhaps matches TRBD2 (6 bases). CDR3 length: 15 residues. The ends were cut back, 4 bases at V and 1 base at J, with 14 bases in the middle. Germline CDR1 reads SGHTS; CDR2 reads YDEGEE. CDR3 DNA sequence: TGTGCCAGCAGCGAATACTACGGGAGCCAAGAGACCCAGTACTTC. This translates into CASSEYYGSQETQYF.

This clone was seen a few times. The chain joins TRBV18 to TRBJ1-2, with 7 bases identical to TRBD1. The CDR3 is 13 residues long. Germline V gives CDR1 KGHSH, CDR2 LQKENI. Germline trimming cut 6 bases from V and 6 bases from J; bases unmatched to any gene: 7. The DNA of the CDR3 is TGTGCCAGCTCGCCTCAGGGGGGCGATGGCTACACCTTC. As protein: CASSPQGGDGYTF.

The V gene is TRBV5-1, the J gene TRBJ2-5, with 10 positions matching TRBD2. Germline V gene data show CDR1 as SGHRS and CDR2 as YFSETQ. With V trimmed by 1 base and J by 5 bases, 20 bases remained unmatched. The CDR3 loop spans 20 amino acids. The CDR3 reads CASSLLGLSGRASGGETQYF. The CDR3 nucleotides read TGCGCCAGCAGCTTGTTGGGGCTGAGCGGGAGGGCCTCTGGAGGCGAGACCCAGTACTTC.

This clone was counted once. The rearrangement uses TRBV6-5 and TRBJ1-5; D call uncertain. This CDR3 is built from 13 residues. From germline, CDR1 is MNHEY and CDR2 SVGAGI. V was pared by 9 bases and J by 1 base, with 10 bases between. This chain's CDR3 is CASQVRSNQPQHF. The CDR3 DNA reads TGTGCCAGTCAGGTCCGGAGCAATCAGCCCCAGCATTTT.

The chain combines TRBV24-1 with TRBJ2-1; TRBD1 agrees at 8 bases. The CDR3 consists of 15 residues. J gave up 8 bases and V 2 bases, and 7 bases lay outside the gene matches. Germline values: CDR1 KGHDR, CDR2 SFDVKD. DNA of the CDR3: TGTGCCACCAGTGATTACCAGGGGGCTCGCTATGAGCAGTTCTTC. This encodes CATSDYQGARYEQFF.

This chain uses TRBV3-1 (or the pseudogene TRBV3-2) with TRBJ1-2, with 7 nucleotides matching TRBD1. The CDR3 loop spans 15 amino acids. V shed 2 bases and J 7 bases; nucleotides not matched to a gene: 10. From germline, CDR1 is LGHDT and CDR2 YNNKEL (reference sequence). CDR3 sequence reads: CASSQKGARGLGYTF. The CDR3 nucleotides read TGTGCCAGCAGCCAAAAGGGGGCACGGGGGCTTGGCTACACCTTC.

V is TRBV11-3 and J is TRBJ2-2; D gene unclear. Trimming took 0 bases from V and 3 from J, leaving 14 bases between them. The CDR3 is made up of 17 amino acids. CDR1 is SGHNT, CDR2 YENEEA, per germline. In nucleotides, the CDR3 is TGTGCCAGCAGCTTAGATCGAGCTGGCGGATACACCGGGGAGCTGTTTTTT. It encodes CASSLDRAGGYTGELFF.

CDR3 nucleotides: TGTGCCAGCTCACCAAGAGGGGCGGGAGGTCCCTCCTACGAGCAGTACTTC. Amino acid sequence: CASSPRGAGGPSYEQYF. The rearrangement joins TRBV18 to TRBJ2-7; TRBD2 matches at 8 bases. J was trimmed by 0 bases and V by 2 bases; bases with no gene match: 9. This CDR3 region has 17 residues. Germline CDR1 is KGHSH and CDR2 is LQKENI.

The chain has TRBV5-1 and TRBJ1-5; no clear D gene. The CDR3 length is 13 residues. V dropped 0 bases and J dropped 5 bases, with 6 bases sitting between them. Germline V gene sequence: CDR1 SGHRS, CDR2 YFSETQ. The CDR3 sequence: CASSLAGYQPQHF. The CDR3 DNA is TGCGCCAGCAGCTTGGCCGGGTATCAGCCCCAGCATTTT. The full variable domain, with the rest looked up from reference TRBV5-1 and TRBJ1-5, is KAGVTQTPRYLIKTRGQQVTLSCSPISGHRSVSWYQQTPGQGLQFLFEYFSETQRNKGNFPGRFSGRQFSNSRSEMNVSTLELGDSALYLCASSLAGYQPQHFGDGTRLSIL.

CDR3 residues: CASSLKGSGSNYGYTF. The CDR3 coding sequence is TGTGCCAGCAGCTTAAAAGGATCAGGCTCTAACTATGGCTACACCTTC. The genes are TRBV14 and TRBJ1-2; D gene uncertain. The germline V gene has CDR1 SGHDN and CDR2 FVKESK. V dropped 5 bases and J dropped 0 bases, with 16 bases sitting between them. This CDR3 contains 16 residues.

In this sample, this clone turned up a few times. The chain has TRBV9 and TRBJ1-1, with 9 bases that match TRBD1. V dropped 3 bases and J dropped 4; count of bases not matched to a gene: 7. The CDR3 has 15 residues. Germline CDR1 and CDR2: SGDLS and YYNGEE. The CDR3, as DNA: TGTGCCAGCAGCGCTACAGGGGGCGGTGGCACTGAAGCTTTCTTT. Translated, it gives CASSATGGGGTEAFF.

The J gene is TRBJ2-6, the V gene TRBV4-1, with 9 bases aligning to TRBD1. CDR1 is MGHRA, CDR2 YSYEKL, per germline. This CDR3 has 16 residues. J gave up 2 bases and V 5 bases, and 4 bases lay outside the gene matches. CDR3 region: CASSTRTGAGANVLTF. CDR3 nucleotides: TGCGCCAGCAGCACCCGGACAGGGGCTGGGGCCAACGTCCTGACTTTC.

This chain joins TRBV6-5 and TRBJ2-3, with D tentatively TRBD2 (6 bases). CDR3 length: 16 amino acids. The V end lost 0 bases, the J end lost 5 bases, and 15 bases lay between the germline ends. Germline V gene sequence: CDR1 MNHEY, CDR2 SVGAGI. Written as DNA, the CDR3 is TGTGCCAGCAGTTACTCGACGTCGGGAGTTCAAGATACGCAGTATTTT. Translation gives CASSYSTSGVQDTQYF.